This TCR beta chain was identified in a study of control samples from healthy donors and cancer patients (dated by TCRdb to 2020 to 2022). With regard to this clone: Its antigen specificity is not known. The input lacks base qualities; no much larger clone sits a single base away.

The CDR3 numbers 13 residues from cysteine through phenylalanine. The only DNA kept is the CDR3, 39 bases in frame from the first base. V and J lose 3 bases and 2 bases, and a span of 8 bases separates them. From the germline V gene, CDR1 is SGDLS and CDR2 is YYNGEE. Receptor libraries were prepared by the immunoSEQ multiplex PCR assay. TCRdb retrieved this table from immuneACCESS and kept in-frame rearrangements only. Not all clones are present; in checked studies, unresolved V genes account for under half, and no reason is known for the remainder. Across this sample there are about 100,000 clones, with more than 85% seen only once. The ten largest clones capture roughly 18% of the sample.

The origin of this receptor is a woman aged 50 to 60 in good health. The chain is made from TRBV9 and TRBJ1-2, with the D gene call left open. Sequencing was carried out using blood. The nucleotide sequence is given as TGTGCCAGCAGCGAGGCCGGAAACTATGGCTACACCTTC. Its protein product is CASSEAGNYGYTF.